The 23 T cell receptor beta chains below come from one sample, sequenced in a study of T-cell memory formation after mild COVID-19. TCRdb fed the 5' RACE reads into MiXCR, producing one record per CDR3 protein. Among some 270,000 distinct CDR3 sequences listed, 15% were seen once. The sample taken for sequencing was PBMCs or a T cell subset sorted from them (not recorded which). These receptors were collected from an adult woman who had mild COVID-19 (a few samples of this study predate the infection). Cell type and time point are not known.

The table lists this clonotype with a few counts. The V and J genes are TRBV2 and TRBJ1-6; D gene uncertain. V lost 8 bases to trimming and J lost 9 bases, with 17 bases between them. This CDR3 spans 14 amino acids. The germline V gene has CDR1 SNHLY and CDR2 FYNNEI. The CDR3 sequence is CASLKTGDSSPLHF. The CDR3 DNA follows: TGTGCCAGCCTTAAAACGGGTGATTCTTCACCCCTCCACTTT.

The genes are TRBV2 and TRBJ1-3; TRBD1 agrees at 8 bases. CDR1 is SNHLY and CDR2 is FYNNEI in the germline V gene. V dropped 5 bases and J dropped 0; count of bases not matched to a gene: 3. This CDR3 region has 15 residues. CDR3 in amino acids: CASSRDRNSGNTIYF. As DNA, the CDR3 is TGTGCCAGCAGTAGGGACAGGAACTCTGGAAACACCATATATTTT.

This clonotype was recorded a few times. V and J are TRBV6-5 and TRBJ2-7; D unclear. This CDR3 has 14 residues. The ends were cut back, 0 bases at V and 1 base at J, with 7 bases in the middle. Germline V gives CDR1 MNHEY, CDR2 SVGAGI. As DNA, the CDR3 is TGTGCCAGCAGTTACTCTCAGGCTTCCTACGAGCAGTACTTC. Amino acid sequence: CASSYSQASYEQYF.

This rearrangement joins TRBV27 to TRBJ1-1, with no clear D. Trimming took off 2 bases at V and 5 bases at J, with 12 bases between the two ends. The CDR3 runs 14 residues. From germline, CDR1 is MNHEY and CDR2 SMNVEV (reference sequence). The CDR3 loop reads CASSLLQKGTEAFF. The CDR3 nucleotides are TGTGCCAGCAGTTTACTACAGAAGGGTACTGAAGCTTTCTTT.

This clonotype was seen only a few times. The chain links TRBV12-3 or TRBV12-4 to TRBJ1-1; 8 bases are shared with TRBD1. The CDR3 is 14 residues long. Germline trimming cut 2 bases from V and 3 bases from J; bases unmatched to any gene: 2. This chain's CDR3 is CASSLQGAYTEAFF. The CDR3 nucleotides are TGTGCCAGCAGTTTACAGGGGGCCTACACTGAAGCTTTCTTT.

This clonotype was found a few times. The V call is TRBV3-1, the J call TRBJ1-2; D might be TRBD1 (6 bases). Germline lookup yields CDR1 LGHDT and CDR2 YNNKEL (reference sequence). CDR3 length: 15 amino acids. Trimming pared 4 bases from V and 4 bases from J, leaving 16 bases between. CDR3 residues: CASSLNAGQIYGYTF. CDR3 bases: TGTGCCAGCAGCCTGAACGCGGGACAAATCTATGGCTACACCTTC.

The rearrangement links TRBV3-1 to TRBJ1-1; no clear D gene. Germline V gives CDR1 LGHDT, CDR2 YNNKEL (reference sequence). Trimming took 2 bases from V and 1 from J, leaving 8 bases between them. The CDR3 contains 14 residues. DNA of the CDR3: TGTGCCAGCAGCCAACGGCAGGAGAACACTGAAGCTTTCTTT. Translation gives CASSQRQENTEAFF.

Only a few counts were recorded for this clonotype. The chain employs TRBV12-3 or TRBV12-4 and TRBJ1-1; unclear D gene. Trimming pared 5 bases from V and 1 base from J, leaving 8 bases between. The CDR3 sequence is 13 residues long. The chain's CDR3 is CASSDARNTEAFF. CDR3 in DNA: TGTGCCAGCAGTGACGCACGGAACACTGAAGCTTTCTTT.

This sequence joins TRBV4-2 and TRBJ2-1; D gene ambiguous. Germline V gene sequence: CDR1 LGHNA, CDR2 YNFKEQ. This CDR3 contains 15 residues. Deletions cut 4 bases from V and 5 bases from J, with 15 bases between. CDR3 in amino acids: CASSRPTRRNNEQFF. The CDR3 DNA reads TGTGCCAGCAGCCGTCCTACAAGACGGAACAATGAGCAGTTCTTC.

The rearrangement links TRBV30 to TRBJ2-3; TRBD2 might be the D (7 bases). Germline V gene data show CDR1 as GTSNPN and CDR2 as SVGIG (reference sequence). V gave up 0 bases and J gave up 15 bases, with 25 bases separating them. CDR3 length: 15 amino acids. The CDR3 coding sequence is TGTGCCTGGAGTGTACGGGGGGCCGTCGAGATACGCAACTATTTT. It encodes CAWSVRGAVEIRNYF.

The CDR3 region has the DNA TGTGCCACCAGTGAAGGCGTCGGTAGGCCCCAGCATTTT. Translating it yields CATSEGVGRPQHF. The chain combines TRBV24-1 with TRBJ1-5; D not resolved. Germline values: CDR1 KGHDR, CDR2 SFDVKD. Trimming took off 4 bases at V and 9 bases at J, with 12 bases between the two ends. The CDR3 spans 13 residues.

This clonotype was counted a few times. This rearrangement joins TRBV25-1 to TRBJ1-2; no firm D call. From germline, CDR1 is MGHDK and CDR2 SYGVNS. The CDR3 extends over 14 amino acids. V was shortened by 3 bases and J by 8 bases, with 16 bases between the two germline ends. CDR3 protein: CASSDWIASGGYTF. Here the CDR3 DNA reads TGTGCCAGCAGTGATTGGATAGCTTCGGGGGGCTACACCTTC.

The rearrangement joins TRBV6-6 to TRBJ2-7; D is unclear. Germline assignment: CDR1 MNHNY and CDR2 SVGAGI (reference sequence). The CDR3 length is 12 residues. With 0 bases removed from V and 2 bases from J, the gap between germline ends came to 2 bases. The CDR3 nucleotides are TGTGCCAGCAGTTACTCGACCTACGAGCAGTACTTC. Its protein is CASSYSTYEQYF.

The CDR3 DNA reads as TGCGCCAGCAGCCAAGATCGTTCCTACGAGCAGTACTTC. It encodes CASSQDRSYEQYF. This chain links TRBV4-1 with TRBJ2-7; D gene uncertain. This CDR3 comprises 13 residues. CDR1 and CDR2 from the germline V gene are MGHRA and YSYEKL. The V and J ends lost 0 bases and 1 base respectively, with 4 bases between them.

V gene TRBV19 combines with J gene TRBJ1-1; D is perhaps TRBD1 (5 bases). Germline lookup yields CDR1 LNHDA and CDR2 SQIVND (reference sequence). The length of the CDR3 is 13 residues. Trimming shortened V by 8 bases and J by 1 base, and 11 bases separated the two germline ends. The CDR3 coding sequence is TGTGCCAGTGGTGGGCAGGGGAACACTGAAGCTTTCTTT. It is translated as CASGGQGNTEAFF.

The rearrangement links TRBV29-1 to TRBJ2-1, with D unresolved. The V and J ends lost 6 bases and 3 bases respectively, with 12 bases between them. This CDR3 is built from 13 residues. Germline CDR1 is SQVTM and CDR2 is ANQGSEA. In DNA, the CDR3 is TGCAGCGTAGGAAGCGCCCACTACAATGAGCAGTTCTTC. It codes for CSVGSAHYNEQFF.

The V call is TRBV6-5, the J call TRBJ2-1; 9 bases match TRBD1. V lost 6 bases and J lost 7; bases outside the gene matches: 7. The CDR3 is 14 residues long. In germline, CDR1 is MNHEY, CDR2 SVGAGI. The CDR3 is CASRRDRDLNEQFF. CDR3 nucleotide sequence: TGTGCCAGCAGGAGGGACAGGGACTTGAATGAGCAGTTCTTC.

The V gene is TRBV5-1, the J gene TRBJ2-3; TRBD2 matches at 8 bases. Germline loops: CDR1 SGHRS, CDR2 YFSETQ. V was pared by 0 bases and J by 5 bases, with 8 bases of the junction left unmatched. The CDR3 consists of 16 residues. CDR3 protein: CASSLAAAGEEDTQYF. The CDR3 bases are TGCGCCAGCAGCTTGGCCGCAGCGGGGGAGGAAGATACGCAGTATTTT.

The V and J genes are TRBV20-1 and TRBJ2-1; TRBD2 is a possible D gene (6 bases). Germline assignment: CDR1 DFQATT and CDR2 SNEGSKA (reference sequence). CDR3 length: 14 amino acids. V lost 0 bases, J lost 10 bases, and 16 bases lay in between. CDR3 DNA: TGCAGTGCTAGAGATAGGAGGGACGTAGGGGAGCAGTTCTTC. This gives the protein CSARDRRDVGEQFF.

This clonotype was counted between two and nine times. The CDR3 bases are TGTGCCAGCATTAAACAGGGGCGGACTGAAGCTTTCTTT. As protein: CASIKQGRTEAFF. The J gene is TRBJ1-1, the V gene TRBV6-6, with 7 positions matching TRBD1. The CDR3 extends over 13 amino acids. From germline, CDR1 is MNHNY and CDR2 SVGAGI (reference sequence). With V trimmed by 7 bases and J by 5 bases, 7 bases remained unmatched.

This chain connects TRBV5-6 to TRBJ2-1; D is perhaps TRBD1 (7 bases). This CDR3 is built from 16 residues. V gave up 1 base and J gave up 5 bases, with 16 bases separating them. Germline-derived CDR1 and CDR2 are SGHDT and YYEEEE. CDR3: CASSLRGGTANNEQFF. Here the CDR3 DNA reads TGTGCCAGCAGCTTGAGAGGGGGGACAGCTAACAATGAGCAGTTCTTC. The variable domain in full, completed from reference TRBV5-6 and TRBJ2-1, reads DAGVTQSPTHLIKTRGQQVTLRCSPKSGHDTVSWYQQALGQGPQFIFQYYEEEERQRGNFPDRFSGHQFPNYSSELNVNALLLGDSALYLCASSLRGGTANNEQFFGPGTRLTVL.

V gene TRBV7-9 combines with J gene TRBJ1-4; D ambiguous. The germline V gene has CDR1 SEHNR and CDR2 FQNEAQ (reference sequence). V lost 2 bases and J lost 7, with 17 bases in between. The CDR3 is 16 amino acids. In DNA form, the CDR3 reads TGTGCCAGCAGCTTATATGTGGGGTCGCTGGGTGAAAAACTGTTTTTT. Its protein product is CASSLYVGSLGEKLFF.

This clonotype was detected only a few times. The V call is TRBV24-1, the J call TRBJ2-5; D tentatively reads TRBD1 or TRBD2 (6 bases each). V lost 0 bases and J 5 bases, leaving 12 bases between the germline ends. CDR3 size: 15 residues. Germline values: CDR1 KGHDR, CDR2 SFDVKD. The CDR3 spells CATSDLRGPQETQYF. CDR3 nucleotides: TGTGCCACCAGTGATTTGCGGGGGCCCCAGGAGACCCAGTACTTC.